Following are 30 T cell receptor beta chains from one sample sequenced in a study of cytomegalovirus exposure and HLA in healthy donors. The study ran its PCR with 60 Vbeta and 13 Jbeta primers. Some clones are missing from TCRdb's copy, which holds only in-frame ones; the method was immunoSEQ multiplex PCR. The repertoire holds 250,000 to 350,000 clones, 85% to 90% seen once, with around 2.1% in the top ten. Sequences were obtained from PBMCs. These receptors all come from a woman aged 18-29 years in good health and CMV-seronegative.

This clone was counted between two and nine times. The genes are TRBV5-8 and TRBJ2-7; the D gene is possibly TRBD2 (5 bases). Germline CDR1 reads SGHTS; CDR2 reads YDEGEE. V shed 1 base and J shed 1 base, with 12 bases lying between them. The length of the CDR3 is 15 residues. The CDR3 DNA reads as TGTGCCAGCAGCTTGTACCCGGGGAAGTCCTACGAGCAGTACTTC. Translated: CASSLYPGKSYEQYF.

The V and J genes are TRBV2 and TRBJ2-2; TRBD1 matches 8 bases. The V and J ends lost 7 bases and 0 bases, in that order; junction bases with no gene match: 7. The CDR3 runs 16 residues. The germline V gene encodes CDR1 SNHLY and CDR2 FYNNEI. The CDR3, as DNA: TGTGCCAGCAAGCAGGGGGCGTCTTCGAACACCGGGGAGCTGTTTTTT. Translation gives CASKQGASSNTGELFF.

V and J are TRBV27 and TRBJ2-5; 7 nucleotides agree with TRBD2. The end of the DNA aligns better with TRBJ2-7, so the J call may be wrong. The CDR3 sequence is 16 residues long. Germline CDR1 and CDR2: MNHEY and SMNVEV (reference sequence). The CDR3 bases are TGTGCCAGCAGTTTTAGTCGGGGGGTGTCGACCTACGAGCAGTACTTC. It encodes CASSFSRGVSTYEQYF.

J is TRBJ1-4 and V is TRBV6-1; TRBD1 aligns across 7 bases. This CDR3 region has 13 residues. Germline V gene data show CDR1 as MNHNS and CDR2 as SASEGT. V lost 4 bases and J lost 7; bases outside the gene matches: 3. CDR3 region: CASSAPGGEKLFF. CDR3 coding DNA: TGTGCCAGCAGTGCCCCAGGGGGTGAAAAACTGTTTTTT.

The V gene is TRBV11-2, the J gene TRBJ1-6; a weak D match, TRBD1 (5 bases). Trimming removed 1 base at V and 7 bases at J, with 14 bases between. The CDR3 sequence is 16 residues long. CDR1 and CDR2 from the germline V gene are SGHAT and FQNNGV. CDR3 bases: TGTGCCAGCAGCTTAGGGGAGGGGCCCTCGAATTCACCCCTCCACTTT. It codes for CASSLGEGPSNSPLHF.

The rearrangement uses TRBV10-2 and TRBJ2-3; no clear D gene. Germline V gives CDR1 WSHSY, CDR2 SAAADI. Deletions cut 10 bases from V and 6 bases from J, with 17 bases between. The CDR3 covers 13 residues. The CDR3 DNA follows: TGCGCCACCGGCTCTAGGTCAAGCGATACGCAGTATTTT. Amino acids: CATGSRSSDTQYF.

This rearrangement joins TRBV5-1 to TRBJ1-2, with TRBD1 as a possible D gene (5 bases). Germline loops: CDR1 SGHRS, CDR2 YFSETQ. The germline V and J ends were trimmed by 0 bases and 6 bases, with 12 bases remaining between them. This CDR3 contains 14 residues. The CDR3 is CASSLDGGGNGYTF. CDR3 coding DNA: TGCGCCAGCAGCTTGGACGGGGGTGGAAATGGCTACACCTTC.

The rearrangement links TRBV27 to TRBJ1-3; 10 bases are shared with TRBD1. The V gene end was trimmed by 5 bases and the J gene end by 4 bases; junction bases not matched to a gene: 5. The V gene's germline CDR1 is MNHEY and CDR2 SMNVEV (reference sequence). This CDR3 contains 15 residues. The CDR3: CASSRGTGAGNTIYF. The CDR3 DNA sequence: TGTGCCAGCAGTCGGGGGACAGGGGCCGGAAACACCATATATTTT.

The chain is built from TRBV29-1 and TRBJ1-1; D is uncertain. The germline gives CDR1 SQVTM, CDR2 ANQGSEA. This CDR3 comprises 11 residues. V lost 4 bases to trimming and J lost 3 bases, with 6 bases between them. CDR3 sequence: CSVVQYTEAFF. CDR3 sequence (DNA): TGCAGCGTTGTTCAGTACACTGAAGCTTTCTTT.

The chain employs TRBV6-6 and TRBJ1-1; TRBD1 matches 8 bases. CDR3 length: 15 residues. The J segment lost 0 bases and the V segment lost 5 bases, leaving 5 bases of the junction unmatched. Germline V lookup: CDR1 MNHNY, CDR2 SVGAGI (reference sequence). The CDR3 is CASSPPTGVNTEAFF. DNA for the CDR3: TGTGCCAGCAGTCCACCGACAGGGGTGAACACTGAAGCTTTCTTT.

This chain uses TRBV2 with TRBJ1-5, with D perhaps TRBD1 (5 bases). The CDR3 contains 14 residues. V lost 6 bases, J lost 2 bases, and 11 bases lay in between. Germline V gives CDR1 SNHLY, CDR2 FYNNEI. This chain's CDR3 is CASRAGSGNQPQHF. The CDR3 bases are TGTGCCAGCAGGGCAGGGTCGGGCAATCAGCCCCAGCATTTT.

The V call is TRBV7-2, the J call TRBJ1-1; D gene uncertain. CDR1 and CDR2 (germline): SGHTA, FQGNSA. Trimming removed 1 base at V and 2 bases at J, with 11 bases between. The CDR3 spans 15 residues. DNA for the CDR3: TGTGCCAGCAGCTTAGGGGCACAGCCTAACACTGAAGCTTTCTTT. Protein product: CASSLGAQPNTEAFF.

The chain couples TRBV29-1 to TRBJ2-7, with D maybe TRBD1 (6 bases). CDR3 length: 11 residues. The ends were cut back, 5 bases at V and 9 bases at J, with 14 bases in the middle. Looked up from germline, CDR1 is SQVTM and CDR2 is ANQGSEA. The CDR3 loop is CSVLDSQGQYF. CDR3 DNA sequence: TGCAGCGTTTTGGACAGCCAAGGGCAGTACTTC.

This clone was seen once. One end of the junction does not line up with germline, which may come from a read error. V gene TRBV10-3 combines with J gene TRBJ2-3, with 7 bases lining up with TRBD2. Germline lookup yields CDR1 ENHRY and CDR2 SYGVKD. This CDR3 has 17 amino acids. This chain's CDR3 is CAISGGERDSSTDAQYF. In DNA, the CDR3 is TGTGCCATCAGTGGGGGCGAGCGGGATAGTAGCACAGATGCGCAGTATTTT.

The gene calls are TRBV10-3 and TRBJ2-7; TRBD1 aligns across 9 bases. Germline V lookup: CDR1 ENHRY, CDR2 SYGVKD. The J segment lost 2 bases and the V segment lost 2 bases, leaving 1 base of the junction unmatched. CDR3 length: 14 residues. The chain's CDR3 is CAISERTGAYEQYF. In DNA form, the CDR3 reads TGTGCCATCAGTGAGCGGACAGGGGCCTACGAGCAGTACTTC.

The chain is built from TRBV19 and TRBJ2-7; D gene ambiguous. V shed 5 bases and J shed 6 bases, with 8 bases lying between them. Germline V gene lookup returns CDR1 LNHDA and CDR2 SQIVND (reference sequence). The CDR3 has 11 amino acids. The CDR3 sequence: CASSFRGEQYF. CDR3 sequence (DNA): TGTGCCAGTAGTTTTAGAGGCGAGCAGTACTTC.

This clone showed up just once. This chain uses TRBV19 with TRBJ2-7; 8 bases are a match to TRBD1. V trimming: 6 bases; J trimming: 1 base; junction bases outside the gene matches: 8. This CDR3 comprises 15 residues. The V gene's germline CDR1 is LNHDA and CDR2 SQIVND (reference sequence). Here the CDR3 reads CASSLRGRGSYEQYF. The CDR3 DNA sequence: TGTGCCAGTAGCCTCAGGGGGCGCGGGTCCTACGAGCAGTACTTC.

V usage is TRBV7-8 and J usage is TRBJ1-1; a possible D gene is TRBD1 (5 bases). The CDR3 consists of 15 residues. The V gene lost 5 bases and the J gene lost 2 bases, with 15 bases spanning the gap. CDR1 SGHVS and CDR2 FQNEAQ come from the germline V gene. Here the CDR3 DNA reads TGTGCCAGCAGCCCTAGGGCGCAGGGCAACACTGAAGCTTTCTTT. Its translation: CASSPRAQGNTEAFF.

The CDR3: CATRSTGETYGYTF. The CDR3 coding sequence is TGTGCCACCAGAAGTACAGGGGAGACCTATGGCTACACCTTC. The chain carries TRBV6-1 and TRBJ1-2; 7 bases are shared with TRBD1. The CDR3 contains 14 residues. V lost 10 bases and J lost 4; bases outside the gene matches: 12. CDR1 and CDR2 (germline): MNHNS, SASEGT.

The V and J genes are TRBV10-3 and TRBJ1-2; the match to TRBD1 covers 8 bases. Germline V CDR1 and CDR2: ENHRY, SYGVKD. This CDR3 comprises 13 residues. The V segment lost 11 bases and the J segment 0 bases; nucleotides outside the gene matches: 5. CDR3 sequence (DNA): TGTGCCGTTCAACAGGGGGCTAACTATGGCTACACCTTC. Translation: CAVQQGANYGYTF.

This rearrangement joins TRBV19 to TRBJ2-7; a possible D gene is TRBD1 (6 bases). Trimming removed 10 bases from V and 0 bases from J, with 16 bases in between. This CDR3 contains 14 residues. The germline CDR1 and CDR2 sequences are LNHDA and SQIVND (reference sequence). The CDR3 bases are TGTGCCACGGGTTCCAGGGGATTCTCCTACGAGCAGTACTTC. Translated, it gives CATGSRGFSYEQYF.

The genes are TRBV5-1 and TRBJ2-7; D unresolved. The V end lost 7 bases, the J end lost 3 bases, and 20 bases lay between the germline ends. Germline-derived CDR1 and CDR2 are SGHRS and YFSETQ. The CDR3 sequence is 15 residues long. The CDR3 coding sequence is TGCGCCAGCTCCGATAACCCCCTCGGTATCTACGAGCAGTACTTC. Protein: CASSDNPLGIYEQYF.

The CDR3 spells CAWSFLAGQKNSPLHF. As DNA, the CDR3 is TGTGCCTGGAGTTTCCTTGCAGGACAGAAAAATTCACCCCTCCACTTT. The V call is TRBV30, the J call TRBJ1-6; D possibly corresponds to TRBD1 (6 bases). The CDR3 has 16 residues. Germline CDR1 is GTSNPN and CDR2 is SVGIG (reference sequence). Trimming cost V 2 bases and J 7 bases, with 18 bases left between them.

The rearrangement uses TRBV11-2 and TRBJ2-3; 7 nucleotides agree with TRBD2. V lost 6 bases and J lost 4; bases outside the gene matches: 13. The CDR3 extends over 16 amino acids. Germline CDR1 is SGHAT and CDR2 is FQNNGV. CDR3 protein: CASSTTTSPKADTQYF. CDR3 in DNA: TGTGCCAGCAGTACTACGACTAGCCCAAAGGCAGATACGCAGTATTTT.

This clone was observed a handful of times. The chain combines TRBV7-9 with TRBJ2-7; D gene ambiguous. This CDR3 comprises 14 residues. Germline V CDR1 and CDR2: SEHNR, FQNEAQ (reference sequence). The V gene lost 5 bases and the J gene lost 2 bases, with 13 bases spanning the gap. The CDR3 sequence is CASSPGLSPYEQYF. The DNA for the CDR3 is TGTGCCAGCAGCCCCGGTCTTTCCCCCTACGAGCAGTACTTC.

The chain carries TRBV9 and TRBJ1-2; D gene ambiguous. The CDR3 has 16 amino acids. Between the trimmed V and J ends, which lost 0 bases and 4 bases, there was a span of 16 bases. Looked up from germline, CDR1 is SGDLS and CDR2 is YYNGEE. The chain's CDR3 is CASSVVEQVAAYGYTF. The CDR3 region has the DNA TGTGCCAGCAGCGTAGTTGAACAAGTTGCGGCCTATGGCTACACCTTC.

The gene calls are TRBV18 and TRBJ2-3; the match to TRBD1 covers 9 bases. V was pared by 3 bases and J by 4 bases, with 2 bases of the junction left unmatched. This CDR3 is built from 14 residues. CDR1 is KGHSH and CDR2 is LQKENI in the germline V gene. The DNA of the CDR3 is TGTGCCAGCTCACCCGGACAGGGGTCAGATACGCAGTATTTT. Encoded protein: CASSPGQGSDTQYF.

The chain employs TRBV27 and TRBJ1-2; D call uncertain. Deletions cut 2 bases from V and 2 bases from J, with 9 bases between. Germline values: CDR1 MNHEY, CDR2 SMNVEV (reference sequence). This CDR3 is built from 14 residues. CDR3 coding DNA: TGTGCCAGCAGTTTAAGAGAGGCCAACTATGGCTACACCTTC. Translation: CASSLREANYGYTF.

The gene calls are TRBV7-3 and TRBJ1-5, with D possibly being TRBD1 (6 bases). This CDR3 has 14 residues. Germline V CDR1 and CDR2: SGHTA, FQGTGA. V was trimmed by 9 bases and J by 5 bases, leaving 17 bases between them. The CDR3 is CARRWGGVDQPQHF. The CDR3 DNA is TGTGCCAGAAGATGGGGGGGCGTCGATCAGCCCCAGCATTTT.

The chain couples TRBV27 to TRBJ2-7, with 15 nucleotides matching TRBD2. Trimming took 5 bases from V and 0 from J; bases not matched to a gene: 11. The CDR3 has 19 residues. In germline, CDR1 is MNHEY, CDR2 SMNVEV (reference sequence). CDR3 DNA sequence: TGTGCCAGCAGTAAACACGGACTAGCGGGGGGGAAAGACTCCTACGAGCAGTACTTC. Its translation is CASSKHGLAGGKDSYEQYF.